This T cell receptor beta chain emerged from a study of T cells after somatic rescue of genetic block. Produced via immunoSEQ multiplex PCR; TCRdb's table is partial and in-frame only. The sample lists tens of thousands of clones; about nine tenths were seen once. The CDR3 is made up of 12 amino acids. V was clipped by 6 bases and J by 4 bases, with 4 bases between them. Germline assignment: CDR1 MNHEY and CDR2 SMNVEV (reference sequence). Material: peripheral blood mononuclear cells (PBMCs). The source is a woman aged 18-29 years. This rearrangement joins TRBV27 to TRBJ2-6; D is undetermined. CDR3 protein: CASRQGANVLTF. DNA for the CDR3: TGTGCCAGCAGGCAAGGGGCCAACGTCCTGACTTTC.